This TCR beta chain came from a study of T cell clonality in common variable immunodeficiency. The germline V gene has CDR1 SGHNT and CDR2 YYREEE (reference sequence). With 0 bases removed from V and 4 bases from J, the gap between germline ends came to 4 bases. This CDR3 spans 12 amino acids. This clone occurred many times. The target antigen is unknown. The read comes to an end 3 residues before the CDR3 does, leaving the germline J gene to fill in the end. CVID meant reduced serum IgG, IgA and/or IgM plus specific antibody deficiency. Caucasian heritage predominated among both patients and controls. Notes on the study in general: TCRbeta clonality was increased in CVID versus healthy controls. Shared TCRbeta clones were fewer between CVID subjects than controls. Fewer deletions and N-nucleotide insertions were reportedly seen in common variable immunodeficiency TCR beta sequences.

Profiling relied on immunoSEQ multiplex PCR, and the TCRdb table lists in-frame clones only, not all of them. The repertoire consists of over 20,000 clones, none detected only once. The receptor's source is a human donor with common variable immunodeficiency. The chain joins TRBV5-4 to TRBJ2-5; D gene ambiguous. Sequenced: peripheral blood mononuclear cells. Here the CDR3 reads CASSLARETQYF. Partial CDR3 DNA: TGTGCCAGCAGCTTGGCCCGAGAGACC.